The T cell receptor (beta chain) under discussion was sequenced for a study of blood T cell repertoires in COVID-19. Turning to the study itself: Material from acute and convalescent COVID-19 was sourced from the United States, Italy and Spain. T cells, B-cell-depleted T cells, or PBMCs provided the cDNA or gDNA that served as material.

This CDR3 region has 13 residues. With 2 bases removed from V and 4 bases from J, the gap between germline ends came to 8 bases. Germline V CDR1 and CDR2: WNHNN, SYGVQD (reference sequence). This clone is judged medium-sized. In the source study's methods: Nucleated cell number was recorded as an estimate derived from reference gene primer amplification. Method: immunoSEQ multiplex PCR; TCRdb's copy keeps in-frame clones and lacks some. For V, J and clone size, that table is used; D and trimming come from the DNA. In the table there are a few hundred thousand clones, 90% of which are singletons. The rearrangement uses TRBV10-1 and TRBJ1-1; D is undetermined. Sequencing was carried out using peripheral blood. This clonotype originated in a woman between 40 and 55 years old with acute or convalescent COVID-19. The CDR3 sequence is CASSEDGVTEAFF. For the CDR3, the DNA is TGCGCCAGCAGTGAGGACGGAGTCACTGAAGCTTTCTTT.